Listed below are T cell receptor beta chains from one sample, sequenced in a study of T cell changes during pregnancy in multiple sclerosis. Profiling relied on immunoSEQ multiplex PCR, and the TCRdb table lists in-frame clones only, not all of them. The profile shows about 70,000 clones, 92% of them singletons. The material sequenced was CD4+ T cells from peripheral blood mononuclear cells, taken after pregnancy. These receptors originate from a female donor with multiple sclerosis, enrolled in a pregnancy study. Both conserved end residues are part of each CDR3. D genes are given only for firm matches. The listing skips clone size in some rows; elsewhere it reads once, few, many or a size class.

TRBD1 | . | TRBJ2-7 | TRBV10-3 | CAIRSPTGAEGEQYF | TGTGCCATCAGAAGTCCGACAGGGGCGGAAGGCGAGCAGTACTTC
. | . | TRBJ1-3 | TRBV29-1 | CSVLLGEGGNTIYF | TGCAGCGTCCTTTTAGGGGAAGGTGGAAACACCATATATTTT
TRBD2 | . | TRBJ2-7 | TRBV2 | CASSRTSGRLDRYEQYF | TGTGCCAGCAGTAGGACTAGCGGGAGACTTGACCGTTACGAGCAGTACTTC
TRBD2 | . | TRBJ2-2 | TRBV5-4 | CASSFDRGVVSNTGELFF | TGTGCCAGCAGCTTTGATCGGGGGGTTGTATCGAACACCGGGGAGCTGTTTTTT
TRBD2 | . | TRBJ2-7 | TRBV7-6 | CASSPRLAREQYF | TGTGCCAGCAGCCCCAGACTAGCGAGGGAGCAGTACTTC
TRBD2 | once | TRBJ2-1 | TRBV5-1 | CASSLAGRGGRNEQFF | TGCGCCAGCAGCTTGGCGGGGCGGGGGGGCCGCAATGAGCAGTTCTTC
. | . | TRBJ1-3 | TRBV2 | CASSVAVAGNTIYF | TGTGCCAGCAGTGTCGCGGTAGCCGGAAACACCATATATTTT
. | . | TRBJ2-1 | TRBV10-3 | CAISESNLSDEQFF | TGTGCCATCAGTGAGTCGAACTTGTCGGATGAGCAGTTCTTC
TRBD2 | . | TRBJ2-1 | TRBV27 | CASAPGTSGSGGYNEQFF | TGTGCCAGTGCCCCCGGGACTAGCGGGTCCGGGGGGTACAATGAGCAGTTCTTC
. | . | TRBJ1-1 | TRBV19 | CASSIRPGTEAFF | TGTGCCAGTAGTATCCGACCAGGGACTGAAGCTTTCTTT
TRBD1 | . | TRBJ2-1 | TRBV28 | CASSPGTGVNEQFF | TGTGCCAGCAGCCCCGGGACAGGGGTTAATGAGCAGTTCTTC
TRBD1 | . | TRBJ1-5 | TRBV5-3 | CARSSQGKGQPQHF | TGTGCCAGAAGCTCACAGGGGAAAGGTCAGCCCCAGCATTTT
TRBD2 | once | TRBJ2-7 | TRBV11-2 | CASSTLAGGPFREQYF | TGTGCCAGCAGCACCTTAGCGGGAGGGCCTTTTCGCGAGCAGTACTTC
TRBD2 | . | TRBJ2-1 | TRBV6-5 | CASSYSWAGGPSEQFF | TGTGCCAGCAGTTACTCTTGGGCGGGAGGGCCAAGTGAGCAGTTCTTC
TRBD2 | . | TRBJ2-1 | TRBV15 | CATSGGVAGGPAYNEQFF | TGTGCCACCAGCGGGGGGGTAGCGGGAGGGCCAGCCTACAATGAGCAGTTCTTC
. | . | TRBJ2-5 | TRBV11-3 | CASSGTSETQYF | TGTGCCAGCAGCGGGACATCGGAGACCCAGTACTTC
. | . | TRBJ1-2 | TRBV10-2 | CASSVGGWRGYTF | TGCGCCAGCAGTGTGGGGGGTTGGCGGGGCTACACCTTC
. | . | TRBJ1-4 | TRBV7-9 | CASSGRGHSEKLFF | TGTGCCAGCAGCGGGAGAGGGCACTCGGAAAAACTGTTTTTT
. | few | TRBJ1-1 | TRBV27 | CASSRNLQGRMNTEAFF | TGTGCCAGCAGCAGAAACCTACAGGGACGGATGAACACTGAAGCTTTCTTT
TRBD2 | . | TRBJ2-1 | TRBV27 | CASSLAREYEQFF | TGTGCCAGCAGTTTGGCGCGGGAGTATGAGCAGTTCTTC
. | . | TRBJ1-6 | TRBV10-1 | CASSESDSPLHF | TGCGCCAGCAGTGAGTCCGATTCACCCCTCCACTTT
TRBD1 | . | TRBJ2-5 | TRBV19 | CASSSLGTGGVETQYF | TGTGCCAGTAGTAGCCTCGGGACAGGGGGGGTGGAGACCCAGTACTTC
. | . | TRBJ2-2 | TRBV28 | CASSSGPPTGELFF | TGTGCCAGCAGTTCTGGGCCCCCCACCGGGGAGCTGTTTTTT
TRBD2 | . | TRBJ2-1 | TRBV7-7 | CASSPGTSGAPYNEQFF | TGTGCCAGCAGCCCTGGGACTAGCGGAGCCCCCTACAATGAGCAGTTCTTC
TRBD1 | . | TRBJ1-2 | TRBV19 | CASSGTGRYGYTF | TGTGCCAGTAGTGGGACAGGGCGCTATGGCTACACCTTC
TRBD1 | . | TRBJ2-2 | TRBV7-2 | CASSLRQGAGELFF | TGTGCCAGCAGCCTCCGACAGGGGGCCGGGGAGCTGTTTTTT
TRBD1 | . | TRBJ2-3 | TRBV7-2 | CASSFGQGSTDTQYF | TGTGCCAGCAGCTTCGGACAGGGAAGCACAGATACGCAGTATTTT
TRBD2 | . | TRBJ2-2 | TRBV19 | CASSTPTSGRGHGELFF | TGTGCCAGTAGTACCCCGACTAGCGGGAGGGGTCACGGGGAGCTGTTTTTT
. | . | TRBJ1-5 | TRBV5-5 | CASSLEGGWGNQPQHF | TGTGCCAGCAGCTTGGAAGGGGGTTGGGGCAATCAGCCCCAGCATTTT
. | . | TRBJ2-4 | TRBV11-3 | CASSLGGPGDDIQYF | TGTGCCAGCAGCTTAGGGGGACCGGGAGATGACATTCAGTACTTC
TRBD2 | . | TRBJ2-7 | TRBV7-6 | CASSPPVAGGSYEQYF | TGTGCCAGCAGCCCACCCGTCGCGGGAGGGTCCTACGAGCAGTACTTC
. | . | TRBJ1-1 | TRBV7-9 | CASSRSRVSNTEAFF | TGTGCCAGCAGCAGGAGCAGGGTTTCGAACACTGAAGCTTTCTTT
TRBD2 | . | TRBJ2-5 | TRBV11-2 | CASSSGLAGGYQETQYF | TGTGCCAGCAGCTCCGGACTAGCGGGGGGCTACCAAGAGACCCAGTACTTC
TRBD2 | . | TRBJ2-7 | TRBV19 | CASRLGLAGGEQYF | TGTGCCAGTAGGCTCGGACTAGCGGGAGGCGAGCAGTACTTC
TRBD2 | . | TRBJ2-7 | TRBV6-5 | CASSPGGFYEQYF | TGTGCCAGCAGTCCCGGGGGGTTCTACGAGCAGTACTTC
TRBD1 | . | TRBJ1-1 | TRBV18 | CASSQGQGDTEAFF | TGTGCCAGCTCCCAGGGACAGGGAGACACTGAAGCTTTCTTT
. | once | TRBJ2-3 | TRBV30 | CACTLAYTDTQYF | TGTGCCTGTACACTAGCTTACACAGATACGCAGTATTTT
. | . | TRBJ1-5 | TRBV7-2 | CASSISTGESQPQHF | TGTGCCAGCAGCATAAGTACGGGGGAGAGTCAGCCCCAGCATTTT
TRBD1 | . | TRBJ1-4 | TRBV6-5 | CASSYSSRGPNEKLFF | TGTGCCAGCAGTTACTCGAGCAGGGGGCCTAATGAAAAACTGTTTTTT
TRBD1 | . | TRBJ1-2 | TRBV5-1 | CASSLEGAWGYTF | TGCGCCAGCAGCTTGGAGGGGGCTTGGGGCTACACCTTC